These 11 T cell receptor beta chains share one sample of origin, sequenced in a study of blood T cell repertoires in COVID-19. The protocol was immunoSEQ multiplex PCR, while the TCRdb copy is restricted to in-frame clones and leaves out a portion. Here the sample spans about 24,000 clones, less than 90% being singletons. The sample taken for sequencing was peripheral blood. These receptor sequences come from an older man with COVID-19, enrolled during active disease.

This chain joins TRBV10-2 and TRBJ2-1; a possible D gene is TRBD1 (5 bases). V was pared by 5 bases and J by 4 bases, with 12 bases between. The CDR3 sequence is 14 residues long. CDR1 is WSHSY and CDR2 is SAAADI in the germline V gene. The CDR3 spells CASSRQGRYNEQFF. In DNA form, the CDR3 reads TGCGCCAGCAGTAGGCAGGGCCGTTACAATGAGCAGTTCTTC.

This CDR3 is CAISSVTDTQYF. CDR3 DNA: TGTGCCATCAGTTCAGTCACAGATACGCAGTATTTT. V and J are TRBV10-3 and TRBJ2-3, with unresolved D. CDR1 and CDR2 from the germline V gene are ENHRY and SYGVKD. The CDR3 has 12 amino acids. The germline V and J ends were trimmed by 5 bases and 2 bases, with 5 bases remaining between them.

The chain is built from TRBV11-1 and TRBJ1-2; a possible D gene is TRBD1 (5 bases). The CDR3 is made up of 16 amino acids. Germline CDR1 and CDR2: SGHAT and FQDESV (reference sequence). Deletions cut 2 bases from V and 4 bases from J, with 17 bases between. This CDR3 is CASSLNRLDSPYGYTF. In nucleotides, the CDR3 is TGTGCCAGCAGCTTAAATCGGCTCGACAGCCCCTATGGCTACACCTTC.

This chain joins TRBV6-2 or TRBV6-3 and TRBJ1-1; D call uncertain. The germline V and J ends were trimmed by 0 bases and 6 bases, with 8 bases remaining between them. Germline V CDR1 and CDR2: MNHEY, SVGEGT. The CDR3 covers 13 residues. The CDR3 here is CASSYSRVSEAFF. The CDR3 bases are TGTGCCAGCAGTTACTCGAGGGTCTCTGAAGCTTTCTTT.

The J gene is TRBJ1-3, the V gene TRBV5-1; 9 nucleotides match TRBD1. Trimming took 0 bases from V and 5 from J; bases not matched to a gene: 6. CDR3 length equals 16 residues. Germline V gene sequence: CDR1 SGHRS, CDR2 YFSETQ. The CDR3 sequence: CASSLDAGQGRNTIYF. CDR3 sequence (DNA): TGCGCCAGCAGCTTGGATGCGGGACAGGGTCGAAACACCATATATTTT.

This clone was found a few times. V and J are TRBV5-1 and TRBJ2-3, with 7 bases identical to TRBD2. The CDR3 runs to 16 residues. Germline-derived CDR1 and CDR2 are SGHRS and YFSETQ. J lost 1 base, V lost 1 base, and 6 bases had no gene match. CDR3 residues: CASSLRRGSGTDTQYF. As DNA, the CDR3 is TGCGCCAGCAGCTTGAGACGCGGGAGCGGCACAGATACGCAGTATTTT.

The chain recombines TRBV29-1 with TRBJ2-3, with TRBD2 identical over 7 bases. The V segment lost 6 bases and the J segment 8 bases; nucleotides outside the gene matches: 8. Germline V CDR1 and CDR2: SQVTM, ANQGSEA. The CDR3 consists of 12 residues. CDR3 loop: CSVGEGGGTQYF. The CDR3 nucleotides read TGCAGCGTCGGAGAGGGCGGGGGTACGCAGTATTTT.

The rearrangement links TRBV5-4 to TRBJ2-1, with D unresolved. The CDR3 covers 15 residues. Trimming shortened V by 0 bases and J by 4 bases, and 11 bases separated the two germline ends. Germline CDR1 SGHNT, CDR2 YYREEE (reference sequence). DNA for the CDR3: TGTGCCAGCAGCTTGGGGTCTACGAATTACAATGAGCAGTTCTTC. Protein: CASSLGSTNYNEQFF.

In this sample, this clone turned up once. The genes are TRBV7-9 and TRBJ2-2; D ambiguous. The CDR3 sequence is 12 residues long. Germline CDR1 SEHNR, CDR2 FQNEAQ (reference sequence). V lost 11 bases to trimming and J lost 2 bases, with 9 bases between them. For the CDR3, the DNA is TGTGCCGGGCACGTCAACACCGGGGAGCTGTTTTTT. Translation gives CAGHVNTGELFF.

This clone was counted a single time. The V and J genes are TRBV9 and TRBJ1-6, with D hard to call. CDR3 length: 12 residues. CDR1 is SGDLS, CDR2 YYNGEE, per germline. V was shortened by 0 bases and J by 9 bases, with 4 bases between the two germline ends. DNA for the CDR3: TGTGCCAGCAGCGTAGGAGGTTCACCCCTCCACTTT. This codes for CASSVGGSPLHF.

This rearrangement joins TRBV30 to TRBJ2-3, with 9 bases fitting TRBD2. V lost 0 bases and J lost 1; bases outside the gene matches: 2. Germline V gene data show CDR1 as GTSNPN and CDR2 as SVGIG (reference sequence). The CDR3 extends over 15 amino acids. This chain's CDR3 is CAWSVRTSGTDTQYF. The CDR3 DNA is TGTGCCTGGAGTGTACGGACTAGCGGCACAGATACGCAGTATTTT.